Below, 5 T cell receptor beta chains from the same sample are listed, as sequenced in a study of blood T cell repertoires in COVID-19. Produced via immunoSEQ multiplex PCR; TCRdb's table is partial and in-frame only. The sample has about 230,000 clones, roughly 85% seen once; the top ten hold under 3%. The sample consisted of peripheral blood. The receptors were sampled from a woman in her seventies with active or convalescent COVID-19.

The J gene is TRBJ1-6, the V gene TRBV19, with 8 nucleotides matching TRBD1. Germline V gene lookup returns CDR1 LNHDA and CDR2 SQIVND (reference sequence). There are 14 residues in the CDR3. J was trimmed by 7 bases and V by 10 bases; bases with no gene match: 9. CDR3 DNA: TGTGCCACCGCGGAACAGGGGGGGAATTCACCCCTCCACTTT. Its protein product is CATAEQGGNSPLHF.

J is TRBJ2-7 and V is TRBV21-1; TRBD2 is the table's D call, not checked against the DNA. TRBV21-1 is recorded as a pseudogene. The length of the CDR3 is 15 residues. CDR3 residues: CASSGRTRQSYEQYF. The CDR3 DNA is TGTGCCAGCAGCGGACGGACTAGACAATCCTACGAGCAGTACTTC.

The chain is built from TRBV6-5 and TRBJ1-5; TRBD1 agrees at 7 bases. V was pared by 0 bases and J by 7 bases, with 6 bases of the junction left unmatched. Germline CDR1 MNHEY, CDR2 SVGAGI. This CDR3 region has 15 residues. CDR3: CASSYSWDREQPQHF. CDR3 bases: TGTGCCAGCAGTTACTCGTGGGACAGAGAACAGCCCCAGCATTTT.

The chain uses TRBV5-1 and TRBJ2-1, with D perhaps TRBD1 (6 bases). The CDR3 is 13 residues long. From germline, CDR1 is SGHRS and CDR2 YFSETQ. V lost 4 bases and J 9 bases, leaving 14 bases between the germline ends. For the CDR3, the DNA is TGCGCCAGCAGCGACAATACAGGGACTGAGCAGTTCTTC. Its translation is CASSDNTGTEQFF.

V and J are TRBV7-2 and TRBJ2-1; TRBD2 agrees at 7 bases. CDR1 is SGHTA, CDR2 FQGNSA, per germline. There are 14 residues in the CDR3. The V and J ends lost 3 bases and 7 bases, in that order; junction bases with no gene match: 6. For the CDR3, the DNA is TGTGCCAGCAGCTTGTTTGGAGCGGGAAATGAGCAGTTCTTC. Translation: CASSLFGAGNEQFF.